What follows are 4 T cell receptor beta chains derived from one specimen sequenced in a study of graft-versus-host responses after intestinal transplantation. Sequenced by immunoSEQ multiplex PCR; TCRdb stores in-frame clones only, minus some. The repertoire has over 100,000 clones, 95% of them found once; the top ten carry around 3%. Their specific antigens are unknown. The sample consisted of unstimulated CD8+ T cells sorted from spleen or lymph node cells, taken before intestinal transplant. The receptors stem from a human donor who received an intestinal transplant.

The chain uses TRBV19 and TRBJ1-4; 7 bases match TRBD1. Per the germline V gene, CDR1 is LNHDA and CDR2 is SQIVND (reference sequence). With 10 bases clipped from V and 7 bases from J, the junction kept 6 bases outside the gene matches. The CDR3 runs to 12 residues. CDR3 region: CATQGQLEKLFF. CDR3 coding DNA: TGTGCCACCCAGGGACAGCTTGAAAAACTGTTTTTT. Variable domain in full (rest from reference TRBV19 and TRBJ1-4): DGGITQSPKYLFRKEGQNVTLSCEQNLNHDAMYWYRQDPGQGLRLIYYSQIVNDFQKGDIAEGYSVSREKKESFPLTVTSAQKNPTAFYLCATQGQLEKLFFGSGTQLSVL.

The chain links TRBV4-3 to TRBJ2-7; the D gene is possibly TRBD1 (5 bases). Trimming removed 0 bases from V and 0 bases from J, with 6 bases in between. Looked up from germline, CDR1 is LGHNA and CDR2 is YSLEER. CDR3 length: 14 residues. The DNA of the CDR3 is TGCGCCAGCAGCCAAGATAGGGGCTCCTACGAGCAGTACTTC. Its translation: CASSQDRGSYEQYF.

The gene calls are TRBV19 and TRBJ2-3; 8 bases agree with TRBD2. Germline lookup yields CDR1 LNHDA and CDR2 SQIVND (reference sequence). This CDR3 contains 14 residues. J lost 6 bases, V lost 2 bases, and 4 bases had no gene match. The CDR3 DNA is TGTGCCAGTAGTATACGGGAGGGCCACGATACGCAGTATTTT. This sequence encodes CASSIREGHDTQYF.

The V gene is TRBV11-1, the J gene TRBJ1-1, with TRBD1 matching 7 bases. CDR1 and CDR2 (germline): SGHAT, FQDESV (reference sequence). Trimming cost V 3 bases and J 5 bases; bases outside gene matches: 6. The CDR3 runs 14 residues. The CDR3 DNA sequence: TGTGCCAGCAGCTTGCTAACAGGGGAGACTGAAGCTTTCTTT. This translates into CASSLLTGETEAFF. Variable domain in full (rest from reference TRBV11-1 and TRBJ1-1): EAEVAQSPRYKITEKSQAVAFWCDPISGHATLYWYRQILGQGPELLVQFQDESVVDDSQLPKDRFSAERLKGVDSTLKIQPAELGDSAMYLCASSLLTGETEAFFGQGTRLTVV.